The 22 T cell receptor beta chains given below trace back to one sample, sequenced in a study of T cell responses to AZD1222 COVID-19 vaccine. Clones were sequenced by immunoSEQ multiplex PCR, and TCRdb holds only the in-frame ones, with some missing. Of 70,000 to 90,000 clones in the sample, approximately 88% were seen once. Sequencing was performed on peripheral blood, taken on day 0 of AZD1222 vaccination. The receptors derive from an adult in good health.

The CDR3 nucleotides are TGTGCCAGCAGCGAAAATCAGCCCCAGCATTTT. Amino acids: CASSENQPQHF. The chain is built from TRBV7-9 and TRBJ1-5; D unresolved. The CDR3 covers 11 residues. The germline V gene has CDR1 SEHNR and CDR2 FQNEAQ (reference sequence). Trimming left V 5 bases short and J 4 bases short, with 3 bases between.

This sequence joins TRBV3-1 (or the pseudogene TRBV3-2) and TRBJ1-1; D remains unclear. Germline V lookup: CDR1 LGHDT, CDR2 YNNKEL (reference sequence). The CDR3 has 12 residues. In DNA, the CDR3 is TGTTCGAAGCCCCCTTTAAGCACTGAAGCTTTCTTT. Residues: CSKPPLSTEAFF.

The V call is TRBV19, the J call TRBJ1-5; perhaps TRBD1 as D (6 bases). The V gene lost 7 bases and the J gene lost 0 bases, with 16 bases spanning the gap. There are 16 residues in the CDR3. CDR1 is LNHDA and CDR2 is SQIVND in the germline V gene (reference sequence). The CDR3 protein is CASNMGGHNSNQPQHF. As DNA, the CDR3 is TGTGCCAGTAATATGGGGGGACATAATAGCAATCAGCCCCAGCATTTT.

This clone was detected only once. This chain uses TRBV19 with TRBJ2-7; 12 bases are a match to TRBD2. The CDR3 consists of 15 residues. Germline loops: CDR1 LNHDA, CDR2 SQIVND (reference sequence). The trim removed 4 bases at V and 5 bases at J, leaving 6 bases unmatched. This CDR3 reads CASSKTSGRVHEQYF. The CDR3 DNA reads as TGTGCCAGTAGTAAGACTAGCGGGAGAGTACACGAGCAGTACTTC.

The V call is TRBV10-3, the J call TRBJ2-1, with D possibly being TRBD2 (6 bases). Germline V gene data show CDR1 as ENHRY and CDR2 as SYGVKD. Trimming removed 7 bases at V and 5 bases at J, with 15 bases between. This CDR3 has 14 amino acids. The CDR3 coding sequence is TGTGCCATCAATACGGGAGCTTCGGACAATGAGCAGTTCTTC. It is translated as CAINTGASDNEQFF.

The chain has TRBV7-9 and TRBJ2-1, with D perhaps given as TRBD1 or TRBD2 (11 bases each). Germline loops: CDR1 SEHNR, CDR2 FQNEAQ (reference sequence). The CDR3 has 18 amino acids. The V end was cut by 7 bases, the J end by 3 bases, with 25 bases between. The CDR3 coding sequence is TGTGCCAGCACTGAGGACAGGGGGCTAGCGGGAGGCTACAATGAGCAGTTCTTC. Its translation: CASTEDRGLAGGYNEQFF.

The rearrangement uses TRBV5-1 and TRBJ1-1; a possible D gene is TRBD1 (6 bases). Germline V lookup: CDR1 SGHRS, CDR2 YFSETQ. The CDR3 consists of 16 residues. Trimming removed 4 bases at V and 7 bases at J, with 23 bases between. The CDR3 loop is CASSLLVLQGNVEAFF. CDR3 DNA sequence: TGCGCCAGCAGCCTACTTGTACTTCAGGGGAACGTTGAAGCTTTCTTT.

The chain couples TRBV4-1 to TRBJ2-3; TRBD2 matches 7 bases. The V gene end was trimmed by 0 bases and the J gene end by 1 base; junction bases not matched to a gene: 1. CDR1 and CDR2 (germline): MGHRA, YSYEKL. The CDR3 sequence is 15 residues long. For the CDR3, the DNA is TGCGCCAGCAGCCAAGATCGGGAGGGCACAGATACGCAGTATTTT. Its translation is CASSQDREGTDTQYF.

This chain connects TRBV20-1 to TRBJ1-5, with TRBD1 matching 7 bases. Germline V CDR1 and CDR2: DFQATT, SNEGSKA (reference sequence). This CDR3 has 14 residues. V was clipped by 3 bases and J by 5 bases; unmatched bases: 7. This CDR3 reads CSASTGEQHQPQHF. CDR3 DNA: TGCAGTGCTAGTACAGGGGAACAGCATCAGCCCCAGCATTTT.

This chain uses TRBV2 with TRBJ1-2; the D gene is possibly TRBD1 (6 bases). Per the germline V gene, CDR1 is SNHLY and CDR2 is FYNNEI. This CDR3 spans 12 amino acids. V was shortened by 8 bases and J by 4 bases, with 11 bases between the two germline ends. CDR3 DNA: TGTGCCAGCGAACAGGGCGTCTATGGCTACACCTTC. Translation: CASEQGVYGYTF.

The chain couples TRBV6-5 to TRBJ2-3, with TRBD2 matching over 7 bases. This CDR3 comprises 15 residues. The germline CDR1 and CDR2 sequences are MNHEY and SVGAGI. Unmatched junction bases numbered 6, after V lost 2 bases and J lost 4 bases. CDR3 sequence (DNA): TGTGCCAGCAGTTACGCGGGAGATGGGTCAGATACGCAGTATTTT. It specifies CASSYAGDGSDTQYF.

This rearrangement joins TRBV30 to TRBJ1-5; 8 nucleotides align to TRBD1. With V trimmed by 3 bases and J by 4 bases, 8 bases remained unmatched. This CDR3 is 15 amino acids long. Germline-derived CDR1 and CDR2 are GTSNPN and SVGIG (reference sequence). This CDR3 is CAWSLSGTGNQPQHF. CDR3 sequence (DNA): TGTGCCTGGAGCCTCTCGGGGACAGGAAATCAGCCCCAGCATTTT.

CDR3 in DNA: TGTGCCAGCAGTCCGGCCCATAACTATGGCTACACCTTC. Encoded protein: CASSPAHNYGYTF. The V gene is TRBV6-2 or TRBV6-3, the J gene TRBJ1-2; D not certain. Germline V gene lookup returns CDR1 MNHEY and CDR2 SVGEGT. V lost 5 bases and J lost 1, with 8 bases in between. There are 13 residues in the CDR3.

This clone occurred once. V usage is TRBV11-3 and J usage is TRBJ2-1; tentatively, D is TRBD1 or TRBD2 (5 bases each). The germline V gene has CDR1 SGHNT and CDR2 YENEEA. The CDR3 spans 15 residues. Deletions cut 7 bases from V and 6 bases from J, with 19 bases between. CDR3 amino acids: CASTIRDANGNEQFF. The CDR3 DNA is TGTGCCAGCACCATTCGGGACGCAAACGGCAATGAGCAGTTCTTC.

This rearrangement joins TRBV11-3 to TRBJ2-1, with D unresolved. The CDR3 is made up of 15 amino acids. Germline V gene lookup returns CDR1 SGHNT and CDR2 YENEEA. Trimming left V 3 bases short and J 2 bases short, with 11 bases between. CDR3 amino acids: CASSFAEAPYNEQFF. For the CDR3, the DNA is TGTGCCAGCAGCTTCGCTGAGGCTCCCTACAATGAGCAGTTCTTC.

This chain joins TRBV9 and TRBJ2-1; TRBD2 might be the D (5 bases). The CDR3 spans 16 residues. With 0 bases removed from V and 7 bases from J, the gap between germline ends came to 17 bases. Germline loops: CDR1 SGDLS, CDR2 YYNGEE. The CDR3 nucleotides are TGTGCCAGCAGCGTAGAGGCTAGCCACAAACTGAATGAGCAGTTCTTC. Encoded protein: CASSVEASHKLNEQFF.

This clone was counted a single time. This chain links TRBV10-1 with TRBJ2-2; D is ambiguous. CDR1 and CDR2 (germline): WNHNN, SYGVQD (reference sequence). The length of the CDR3 is 13 residues. The V and J ends lost 3 bases and 4 bases respectively, with 6 bases between them. Written as DNA, the CDR3 is TGCGCCAGCAGTGAAGAGTTCACCGGGGAGCTGTTTTTT. It codes for CASSEEFTGELFF.

This chain joins TRBV5-4 and TRBJ1-2; a weak D match, TRBD1 (5 bases). Per the germline V gene, CDR1 is SGHNT and CDR2 is YYREEE (reference sequence). Trimming cost V 5 bases and J 8 bases, with 16 bases left between them. This CDR3 contains 13 residues. Written as DNA, the CDR3 is TGTGCCAGCAGGGCCGCAGGGCGAGGGGGCTACACCTTC. It specifies CASRAAGRGGYTF.

This chain joins TRBV6-5 and TRBJ2-7, with TRBD2 as a possible D gene (6 bases). Germline assignment: CDR1 MNHEY and CDR2 SVGAGI. The length of the CDR3 is 15 residues. V gave up 6 bases and J gave up 0 bases, with 15 bases separating them. Here the CDR3 DNA reads TGTGCCAGCAGCACCGACTGGGGGGTCTCCTACGAGCAGTACTTC. It yields the protein CASSTDWGVSYEQYF.

This chain's CDR3 is CASSTATNEKLFF. CDR3 DNA: TGTGCCAGCTCGACCGCAACTAATGAAAAACTGTTTTTT. The J gene is TRBJ1-4, the V gene TRBV7-8; D not certain. Per the germline V gene, CDR1 is SGHVS and CDR2 is FQNEAQ. V lost 8 bases and J lost 0, with 7 bases in between. CDR3 length equals 13 residues.

The J gene is TRBJ1-1, the V gene TRBV4-3, with D uncertain. Germline values: CDR1 LGHNA, CDR2 YSLEER. CDR3 length: 14 residues. Trimming cost V 5 bases and J 6 bases, with 16 bases left between them. CDR3 sequence reads: CASSKTWEVAEAFF. In nucleotides, the CDR3 is TGCGCCAGCAGCAAAACATGGGAGGTGGCTGAAGCTTTCTTT.

The gene calls are TRBV28 and TRBJ1-5; D uncertain. The germline V gene encodes CDR1 MDHEN and CDR2 SYDVKM. Trimming took 6 bases from V and 1 from J, leaving 4 bases between them. The CDR3 has 12 amino acids. Written as DNA, the CDR3 is TGTGCCAGCAGAGGAAGCAATCAGCCCCAGCATTTT. This gives the protein CASRGSNQPQHF.